Each of the 28 T cell receptor beta chains below was sequenced from the same sample in a study of shared clonotypes between healthy human individuals. The repertoire was sequenced with immunoSEQ multiplex PCR; TCRdb's copy has only in-frame clones and lacks some. The sample consists of approximately 2,300,000 clones, about 90% of them appearing once. Specimen: naive CD4+ T cells from PBMCs. The sample's subset: CD45RA+ positively selected. The receptors stem from a man aged 18 to 35 in good health. Some clones in this sample may be carry-over from other donors' samples.

The V and J genes are TRBV7-9 and TRBJ2-1; a weak D match, TRBD2 (5 bases). This CDR3 comprises 17 residues. The germline V gene has CDR1 SEHNR and CDR2 FQNEAQ (reference sequence). V gave up 4 bases and J gave up 0 bases, with 16 bases separating them. CDR3 sequence (DNA): TGTGCCAGCAGCTGGAGGCTATTAGGCAGCTCCTACAATGAGCAGTTCTTC. Amino acids: CASSWRLLGSSYNEQFF.

The rearrangement uses TRBV5-1 and TRBJ2-3, with D tentatively TRBD2 (6 bases). The CDR3 spans 15 residues. Germline V gene data show CDR1 as SGHRS and CDR2 as YFSETQ. The ends were cut back, 3 bases at V and 0 bases at J, with 11 bases in the middle. The CDR3 sequence is CASSWGTASTDTQYF. The DNA of the CDR3 is TGCGCCAGCAGCTGGGGGACTGCTAGCACAGATACGCAGTATTTT.

The CDR3: CASGTPGGTEAFF. The CDR3 bases are TGTGCTAGTGGTACCCCAGGGGGCACTGAAGCTTTCTTT. The rearrangement joins TRBV12-5 to TRBJ1-1; 7 bases are shared with TRBD1. The CDR3 is 13 residues long. CDR1 is LGHNT and CDR2 is FRNRAP in the germline V gene. Trimming removed 5 bases from V and 4 bases from J; junction bases left unmatched: 4.

This clone turned up a few times. Other DNA sequences in the sample encode the same CDR3. The chain combines TRBV30 with TRBJ2-7; no clear D gene. CDR1 is GTSNPN, CDR2 SVGIG, per germline (reference sequence). V was clipped by 0 bases and J by 4 bases, with 4 bases between them. The CDR3 length is 11 residues. CDR3 sequence: CAWSVSYEQYF. The CDR3 coding sequence is TGTGCCTGGAGTGTCTCGTACGAGCAGTACTTC. Together with reference TRBV30 and TRBJ2-7, the CDR3 gives the full variable domain: SQTIHQWPATLVQPVGSPLSLECTVEGTSNPNLYWYRQAAGRGLQLLFYSVGIGQISSEVPQNLSASRPQDRQFILSSKKLLLSDSGFYLCAWSVSYEQYFGPGTRLTVT.

The chain links TRBV7-2 to TRBJ1-4, with 7 nucleotides matching TRBD1. With 6 bases clipped from V and 8 bases from J, the junction kept 12 bases outside the gene matches. The V gene's germline CDR1 is SGHTA and CDR2 FQGNSA. This CDR3 region has 15 residues. The CDR3 protein is CASSLLLQGEEKLFF. The DNA for the CDR3 is TGTGCCAGCAGTTTGCTGTTGCAGGGGGAGGAAAAACTGTTTTTT.

The CDR3 DNA follows: TGTGCCAGTAGGCAATTCTCCGGCACTGAAGCTTTCTTT. Translated: CASRQFSGTEAFF. The chain couples TRBV19 to TRBJ1-1; D ambiguous. The length of the CDR3 is 13 residues. Trimming shortened V by 6 bases and J by 4 bases, and 12 bases separated the two germline ends. Germline V CDR1 and CDR2: LNHDA, SQIVND (reference sequence).

The chain uses TRBV5-4 and TRBJ2-5, with unresolved D. This CDR3 is 12 amino acids long. The germline V gene has CDR1 SGHNT and CDR2 YYREEE (reference sequence). V was shortened by 4 bases and J by 5 bases, with 9 bases between the two germline ends. CDR3 residues: CASSLPWETQYF. The CDR3, as DNA: TGTGCCAGCAGCCTCCCATGGGAGACCCAGTACTTC.

The chain combines TRBV28 with TRBJ2-3; D is unclear. V was pared by 8 bases and J by 2 bases, with 17 bases between. The V gene's germline CDR1 is MDHEN and CDR2 SYDVKM. CDR3 length: 15 residues. The CDR3 spells CASPPRRGPTDTQYF. The CDR3 nucleotides are TGTGCCAGCCCCCCCAGGCGAGGCCCCACAGATACGCAGTATTTT.

The V and J genes are TRBV9 and TRBJ1-2, with TRBD1 as a possible D gene (6 bases). V lost 1 base and J 8 bases, leaving 15 bases between the germline ends. CDR3 length: 14 amino acids. Germline CDR1 SGDLS, CDR2 YYNGEE. This chain's CDR3 is CASSVLSGAGGYTF. The CDR3 coding sequence is TGTGCCAGCAGCGTATTGTCAGGGGCCGGCGGCTACACCTTC.

The J gene is TRBJ2-7, the V gene TRBV2, with D tentatively TRBD1 or TRBD2 (5 bases each). Per the germline V gene, CDR1 is SNHLY and CDR2 is FYNNEI. V was pared by 4 bases and J by 0 bases, with 13 bases between. There are 15 residues in the CDR3. For the CDR3, the DNA is TGTGCCAGCAGTGCAGGGACCACGAGCTCCTACGAGCAGTACTTC. Translated, it gives CASSAGTTSSYEQYF.

J is TRBJ2-3 and V is TRBV5-5, with 7 bases aligning to TRBD1. After removal of 0 bases from V and 2 bases from J, the junction contained 6 bases not matched to a gene. The CDR3 totals 16 residues. Germline CDR1 SGHKS, CDR2 YYEKEE (reference sequence). The CDR3 is CASSLAGTAYTDTQYF. The CDR3 nucleotides are TGTGCCAGCAGCTTGGCGGGGACAGCCTACACAGATACGCAGTATTTT.

This clone was recorded only once. The chain recombines TRBV2 with TRBJ1-2; D not resolved. The germline V gene encodes CDR1 SNHLY and CDR2 FYNNEI. The CDR3 is 15 residues long. Deletions cut 2 bases from V and 8 bases from J, with 18 bases between. The CDR3 loop is CASSEPGERAQGYTF. The CDR3 nucleotides are TGTGCCAGCAGTGAACCTGGGGAGAGGGCGCAAGGCTACACCTTC.

The gene calls are TRBV6-4 and TRBJ2-1; D may be TRBD1 or TRBD2 (5 bases each). The CDR3 is 16 residues long. Germline lookup yields CDR1 MRHNA and CDR2 SNTAGT. V lost 5 bases to trimming and J lost 0 bases, with 14 bases between them. CDR3 DNA sequence: TGTGCCAGCAGTCCATCCGGGGCGAGCTCCTACAATGAGCAGTTCTTC. Amino acids: CASSPSGASSYNEQFF.

The rearrangement uses TRBV5-6 and TRBJ2-7; D might be TRBD1 or TRBD2, each matching 5 bases. V was trimmed by 3 bases and J by 6 bases, leaving 16 bases between them. There are 14 residues in the CDR3. From germline, CDR1 is SGHDT and CDR2 YYEEEE. The CDR3 coding sequence is TGTGCCAGCAGCTCGTTCTGGGACCGTGCCGAGCAGTACTTC. This gives the protein CASSSFWDRAEQYF. The whole variable domain, filled in from reference TRBV5-6 and TRBJ2-7, reads DAGVTQSPTHLIKTRGQQVTLRCSPKSGHDTVSWYQQALGQGPQFIFQYYEEEERQRGNFPDRFSGHQFPNYSSELNVNALLLGDSALYLCASSSFWDRAEQYFGPGTRLTVT.

The chain employs TRBV19 and TRBJ2-7; D is undetermined. Trimming took 3 bases from V and 2 from J, leaving 11 bases between them. This CDR3 comprises 14 residues. The germline gives CDR1 LNHDA, CDR2 SQIVND (reference sequence). The CDR3 sequence: CASSINRGAYEQYF. DNA of the CDR3: TGTGCCAGTAGTATTAATCGCGGAGCCTACGAGCAGTACTTC.

The V call is TRBV20-1, the J call TRBJ2-4; 7 positions match TRBD1. CDR1 and CDR2 (germline): DFQATT, SNEGSKA (reference sequence). V lost 4 bases and J lost 16; bases outside the gene matches: 10. This CDR3 region has 11 residues. CDR3 protein: CSAIRDRGGYF. The CDR3 nucleotides read TGCAGTGCTATCCGGGACAGAGGGGGATACTTC.

The V gene is TRBV5-1, the J gene TRBJ2-7; 9 bases align to TRBD1. The CDR3 has 17 residues. Per germline, CDR1 SGHRS and CDR2 YFSETQ. V trimming: 4 bases; J trimming: 6 bases; junction bases outside the gene matches: 17. The CDR3 bases are TGCGCCAGCAGCCCAAGAATAGACAGGGGGTACCCTGGCGAGCAGTACTTC. Translating it yields CASSPRIDRGYPGEQYF.

The V and J genes are TRBV14 and TRBJ1-2; no clear D. Germline CDR1 is SGHDN and CDR2 is FVKESK. Between the trimmed V and J ends, which lost 1 base and 5 bases, there was a span of 8 bases. The CDR3 consists of 13 residues. CDR3 sequence reads: CASSQVIRYGYTF. In nucleotides, the CDR3 is TGTGCCAGCAGCCAAGTTATTCGGTATGGCTACACCTTC.

V is TRBV7-8 and J is TRBJ1-5; D is unresolved. CDR3 length: 12 residues. From germline, CDR1 is SGHVS and CDR2 FQNEAQ. V was shortened by 1 base and J by 5 bases, with 3 bases between the two germline ends. CDR3 region: CASSLEDQPQHF. The CDR3 DNA reads as TGTGCCAGCAGCTTAGAGGATCAGCCCCAGCATTTT.

This clone has just one count. The chain recombines TRBV12-5 with TRBJ2-1, with D possibly TRBD1 on 6 matching bases. This CDR3 comprises 13 residues. Trimming left V 2 bases short and J 9 bases short, with 11 bases between. Germline V gene lookup returns CDR1 LGHNT and CDR2 FRNRAP. This CDR3 reads CASGLSTGSEQFF. The CDR3 region has the DNA TGTGCTAGTGGTTTGTCAACAGGGAGTGAGCAGTTCTTC.

This clone was picked up a small number of times. In the same sample, other DNA sequences code for this CDR3. The chain uses TRBV7-9 and TRBJ1-5; D unclear. Trimming took 1 base from V and 2 from J, leaving 3 bases between them. The CDR3 has 13 amino acids. Germline CDR1 reads SEHNR; CDR2 reads FQNEAQ (reference sequence). CDR3: CASSLDGNQPQHF. The CDR3 nucleotides are TGTGCCAGCAGCTTAGATGGCAATCAGCCCCAGCATTTT.

Comments on this clone: The same CDR3 also results from other DNA sequences found in this sample. The V and J genes are TRBV28 and TRBJ2-7; no definite D call. The ends were cut back, 4 bases at V and 3 bases at J, with 7 bases in the middle. There are 12 residues in the CDR3. Per germline, CDR1 MDHEN and CDR2 SYDVKM. In DNA form, the CDR3 reads TGTGCCAGCAGTTCTAGGTTCTACGAGCAGTACTTC. Translation gives CASSSRFYEQYF.

V and J are TRBV5-1 and TRBJ1-3; the match to TRBD1 covers 8 bases. Looked up from germline, CDR1 is SGHRS and CDR2 is YFSETQ. Trimming cost V 4 bases and J 2 bases; bases outside gene matches: 8. The CDR3 runs 16 residues. The DNA for the CDR3 is TGCGCCAGCAGCGTTCTAGGACAGGGACCTGGAAACACCATATATTTT. Amino acid sequence: CASSVLGQGPGNTIYF.

The rearrangement links TRBV18 to TRBJ1-5, with 7 bases fitting TRBD1. This CDR3 comprises 13 residues. With V trimmed by 3 bases and J by 8 bases, 4 bases remained unmatched. In germline, CDR1 is KGHSH, CDR2 LQKENI. CDR3 in amino acids: CASSPGTAEPQHF. CDR3 nucleotide sequence: TGTGCCAGCTCACCCGGGACAGCCGAGCCCCAGCATTTT.

J is TRBJ2-1 and V is TRBV6-1, with 11 bases aligning to TRBD2. Germline CDR1 MNHNS, CDR2 SASEGT. The CDR3 covers 16 residues. With 2 bases clipped from V and 4 bases from J, the junction kept 4 bases outside the gene matches. The CDR3 DNA sequence: TGTGCCAGCAGTGAACACACTAGCGGGAGTTACAATGAGCAGTTCTTC. Its protein is CASSEHTSGSYNEQFF.

This CDR3 is CASSGLAGVTNEQFF. In nucleotides, the CDR3 is TGCGCCAGCAGTGGACTAGCGGGAGTTACAAATGAGCAGTTCTTC. This chain joins TRBV5-1 and TRBJ2-1, with 13 bases aligning to TRBD2. The trim removed 5 bases at V and 7 bases at J, leaving 6 bases unmatched. Germline loops: CDR1 SGHRS, CDR2 YFSETQ. The CDR3 totals 15 residues.

The chain uses TRBV7-3 and TRBJ2-1; TRBD2 matches at 7 bases. Trimming removed 3 bases from V and 16 bases from J; junction bases left unmatched: 15. Germline CDR1 reads SGHTA; CDR2 reads FQGTGA. This CDR3 spans 14 amino acids. The CDR3 spells CASSFGVAGETPFF. The DNA for the CDR3 is TGTGCCAGCAGCTTCGGAGTGGCGGGAGAGACCCCATTCTTC.

V and J are TRBV30 and TRBJ1-2; a weak D match, TRBD1 (6 bases). The germline V gene has CDR1 GTSNPN and CDR2 SVGIG (reference sequence). Trimming took off 1 base at V and 7 bases at J, with 19 bases between the two ends. The CDR3 is 15 residues long. The CDR3 DNA reads TGTGCCTGGAGTGGCGGGACAAACCACCCCTTTGGCTACACCTTC. Amino acids: CAWSGGTNHPFGYTF.